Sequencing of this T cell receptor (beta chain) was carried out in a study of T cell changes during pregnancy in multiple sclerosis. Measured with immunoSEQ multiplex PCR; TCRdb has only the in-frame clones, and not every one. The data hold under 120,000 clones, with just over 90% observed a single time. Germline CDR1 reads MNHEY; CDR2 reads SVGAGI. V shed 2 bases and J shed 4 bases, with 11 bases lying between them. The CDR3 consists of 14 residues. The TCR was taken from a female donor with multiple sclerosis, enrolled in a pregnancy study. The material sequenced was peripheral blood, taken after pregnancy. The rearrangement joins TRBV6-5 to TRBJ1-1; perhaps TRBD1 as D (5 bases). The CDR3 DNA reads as TGTGCCAGCAGTTACGGGGGGAGGAGCACTGAAGCTTTCTTT. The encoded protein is CASSYGGRSTEAFF.